What follows are 21 T cell receptor beta chains derived from one specimen sequenced in a study of T cells after yellow fever vaccination. From the 5' RACE reads, TCRdb called clonotypes with MiXCR, one entry per CDR3 protein. The sample holds approximately 600,000 distinct CDR3 sequences, around 12% seen once. The sequences come from PBMCs, collected on the day of the yellow fever booster vaccination. These receptors all come from a man aged 25 to 40 who received the YFV17D yellow fever vaccine.

This clonotype was detected only once. This rearrangement joins TRBV12-3 or TRBV12-4 to TRBJ2-1; D is ambiguous. The CDR3 runs to 15 residues. The ends were cut back, 1 base at V and 2 bases at J, with 9 bases in the middle. The CDR3 DNA sequence: TGTGCCAGCAGTTTAGGCCAGCCTACCTACAATGAGCAGTTCTTC. Encoded protein: CASSLGQPTYNEQFF.

This clonotype occurred many times. The rearrangement links TRBV9 to TRBJ2-1; 13 bases line up with TRBD2. J was trimmed by 0 bases and V by 3 bases; bases with no gene match: 3. Germline lookup yields CDR1 SGDLS and CDR2 YYNGEE. The CDR3 runs to 17 residues. The CDR3 region has the DNA TGTGCCAGCAGCGGGCGGACTAGCGGGAGCTCCTACAATGAGCAGTTCTTC. Translated: CASSGRTSGSSYNEQFF. The full variable domain, completed using reference TRBV9 and TRBJ2-1, is DSGVTQTPKHLITATGQRVTLRCSPRSGDLSVYWYQQSLDQGLQFLIQYYNGEERAKGNILERFSAQQFPDLHSELNLSSLELGDSALYFCASSGRTSGSSYNEQFFGPGTRLTVL.

The chain combines TRBV6-2 or TRBV6-3 with TRBJ2-1; 7 bases are a match to TRBD2. With 6 bases clipped from V and 9 bases from J, the junction kept 8 bases outside the gene matches. This CDR3 comprises 13 residues. CDR1 and CDR2 (germline): MNHEY, SVGEGT. CDR3 amino acids: CASSVGLVSEQFF. The CDR3 nucleotides are TGTGCCAGCAGCGTCGGACTAGTAAGTGAGCAGTTCTTC.

The chain employs TRBV20-1 and TRBJ2-7; D is unclear. In germline, CDR1 is DFQATT, CDR2 SNEGSKA (reference sequence). Trimming removed 0 bases at V and 4 bases at J, with 4 bases between. The CDR3 spans 11 residues. The chain's CDR3 is CSARERYEQYF. The CDR3 DNA sequence: TGCAGTGCTAGAGAGAGGTACGAGCAGTACTTC.

The rearrangement uses TRBV5-1 and TRBJ2-2, with D possibly being TRBD2 (5 bases). The CDR3 has 12 amino acids. V was trimmed by 9 bases and J by 7 bases, leaving 13 bases between them. Looked up from germline, CDR1 is SGHRS and CDR2 is YFSETQ. This chain's CDR3 is CAKGRADGELFF. CDR3 nucleotide sequence: TGCGCCAAAGGGAGAGCTGACGGGGAGCTGTTTTTT. The full variable domain, completed using reference TRBV5-1 and TRBJ2-2, is KAGVTQTPRYLIKTRGQQVTLSCSPISGHRSVSWYQQTPGQGLQFLFEYFSETQRNKGNFPGRFSGRQFSNSRSEMNVSTLELGDSALYLCAKGRADGELFFGEGSRLTVL.

The table lists this clonotype with a few counts. The V gene is TRBV12-5, the J gene TRBJ2-2, with TRBD1 as a possible D gene (6 bases). The CDR3 sequence is 14 residues long. Trimming took 5 bases from V and 1 from J, leaving 8 bases between them. The germline V gene has CDR1 LGHNT and CDR2 FRNRAP. In nucleotides, the CDR3 is TGTGCTAGTGGTAAGGGACAGAACACCGGGGAGCTGTTTTTT. Amino acid sequence: CASGKGQNTGELFF.

The chain links TRBV7-8 to TRBJ1-5; D uncertain. V lost 8 bases to trimming and J lost 3 bases, with 14 bases between them. Per the germline V gene, CDR1 is SGHVS and CDR2 is FQNEAQ. The CDR3 spans 14 residues. CDR3 nucleotides: TGTGCCAGCGGCCCCAAGGAGGTCAATCAGCCCCAGCATTTT. Its translation: CASGPKEVNQPQHF.

This clonotype was counted ten times or more. CDR3 coding DNA: TGTGCCAGCAGTTTCCATGAGCAGTTCTTC. It yields the protein CASSFHEQFF. The V gene is TRBV28, the J gene TRBJ2-1; D not certain. The germline V and J ends were trimmed by 3 bases and 8 bases, with 2 bases remaining between them. This CDR3 has 10 amino acids. Germline V gives CDR1 MDHEN, CDR2 SYDVKM.

This clonotype showed up just a few times. This rearrangement joins TRBV7-3 to TRBJ2-2; D gene ambiguous. This CDR3 is 15 amino acids long. Germline-derived CDR1 and CDR2 are SGHTA and FQGTGA. Trimming took 5 bases from V and 0 from J, leaving 10 bases between them. DNA for the CDR3: TGTGCCAGCAGCCTGGCAACGTCGAACACCGGGGAGCTGTTTTTT. It is translated as CASSLATSNTGELFF.

This clonotype showed up just a few times. The chain couples TRBV3-1 to TRBJ2-2, with D perhaps TRBD1 (5 bases). CDR1 and CDR2 (germline): LGHDT, YNNKEL (reference sequence). V was pared by 0 bases and J by 7 bases, with 9 bases between. The CDR3 runs 14 residues. In DNA, the CDR3 is TGTGCCAGCAGCCAAGACAGGGTTTTCGGGGAGCTGTTTTTT. This sequence encodes CASSQDRVFGELFF.

The CDR3: CASRPPDVTDTQYF. The CDR3, as DNA: TGTGCCAGCAGACCCCCAGACGTTACAGATACGCAGTATTTT. This rearrangement joins TRBV6-2 or TRBV6-3 to TRBJ2-3; D not resolved. V was pared by 6 bases and J by 3 bases, with 13 bases between. The CDR3 spans 14 residues. From germline, CDR1 is MNHEY and CDR2 SVGEGT.

This clonotype was picked up many times. The rearrangement joins TRBV29-1 to TRBJ1-5, with D possibly being TRBD1 (6 bases). The CDR3 contains 14 residues. Germline V lookup: CDR1 SQVTM, CDR2 ANQGSEA. V was pared by 6 bases and J by 2 bases, with 14 bases between. CDR3 sequence reads: CSVIQGYGNQPQHF. The CDR3 DNA reads TGCAGCGTCATACAGGGTTATGGCAATCAGCCCCAGCATTTT.

This clonotype has a handful of counts. The CDR3 protein is CASSTGTSSGKNIQYF. The CDR3 DNA follows: TGTGCCAGCAGCACCGGGACTAGCAGCGGCAAAAACATTCAGTACTTC. The J gene is TRBJ2-4, the V gene TRBV7-2; 9 bases map to TRBD2. V shed 5 bases and J 3 bases; nucleotides not matched to a gene: 8. Germline CDR1 SGHTA, CDR2 FQGNSA. This CDR3 is built from 16 residues.

This clonotype appeared a single time. V is TRBV20-1 and J is TRBJ2-1; 7 positions match TRBD2. The CDR3 has 16 residues. After removal of 5 bases from V and 2 bases from J, the junction contained 12 bases not matched to a gene. Per the germline V gene, CDR1 is DFQATT and CDR2 is SNEGSKA (reference sequence). As DNA, the CDR3 is TGCAGTGCTGAAAGACCGGGGACTACCGCCTACAATGAGCAGTTCTTC. Translating gives CSAERPGTTAYNEQFF.

This clonotype was picked up a small number of times. This chain joins TRBV5-5 and TRBJ2-5, with D perhaps matching TRBD1 (6 bases). CDR1 is SGHKS and CDR2 is YYEKEE in the germline V gene (reference sequence). This CDR3 is built from 14 residues. V was shortened by 3 bases and J by 2 bases, with 11 bases between the two germline ends. The CDR3 protein is CASSSGHTQETQYF. The CDR3 DNA sequence: TGTGCCAGCAGCTCGGGACACACTCAAGAGACCCAGTACTTC.

This clonotype was counted only a few times. The V call is TRBV7-9, the J call TRBJ1-1; weak D call: TRBD1 (5 bases). V gave up 4 bases and J gave up 7 bases, with 10 bases separating them. This CDR3 has 12 residues. CDR1 and CDR2 from the germline V gene are SEHNR and FQNEAQ (reference sequence). The CDR3 bases are TGTGCCAGCAGCTCGGGACGGCTTGAAGCTTTCTTT. Its protein product is CASSSGRLEAFF.

The chain couples TRBV5-1 to TRBJ2-2; 8 nucleotides match TRBD1. The J segment lost 6 bases and the V segment lost 3 bases, leaving 4 bases of the junction unmatched. CDR1 SGHRS and CDR2 YFSETQ come from the germline V gene. There are 14 residues in the CDR3. The CDR3 reads CASSSTGVPGELFF. For the CDR3, the DNA is TGCGCCAGCAGCTCGACAGGGGTCCCCGGGGAGCTGTTTTTT.

This chain uses TRBV12-3 or TRBV12-4 with TRBJ1-2, with no clear D. V was clipped by 6 bases and J by 4 bases, with 12 bases between them. The CDR3 is 13 amino acids. The CDR3 sequence: CASSLQAAYGYTF. The DNA for the CDR3 is TGTGCCAGCAGCCTTCAGGCGGCCTATGGCTACACCTTC.

This chain's CDR3 is CAWSPIQGQPQHF. CDR3 coding DNA: TGTGCCTGGAGTCCAATACAGGGTCAGCCCCAGCATTTT. The rearrangement uses TRBV30 and TRBJ1-5; D may be TRBD1 (6 bases). The V end was cut by 2 bases, the J end by 6 bases, with 11 bases between. The CDR3 runs to 13 residues. The germline CDR1 and CDR2 sequences are GTSNPN and SVGIG (reference sequence).

The chain employs TRBV5-1 and TRBJ2-1; no firm D call. V lost 0 bases and J lost 15, with 10 bases in between. In germline, CDR1 is SGHRS, CDR2 YFSETQ. This CDR3 contains 11 residues. The CDR3 loop is CASSLAGPLFF. For the CDR3, the DNA is TGCGCCAGCAGCTTGGCCGGCCCTTTGTTCTTC.

The V and J genes are TRBV20-1 and TRBJ1-6; tentatively, D is TRBD1 (5 bases). The CDR3 extends over 17 amino acids. Trimming shortened V by 3 bases and J by 5 bases, and 20 bases separated the two germline ends. Looked up from germline, CDR1 is DFQATT and CDR2 is SNEGSKA (reference sequence). The CDR3 nucleotides read TGCAGTGCTAGGGACTTAGGGACCCAGGATAATAATTCACCCCTCCACTTT. This sequence encodes CSARDLGTQDNNSPLHF.